This T cell receptor (beta chain) was sequenced during a study of T-cell reconstitution after alpha-beta-depleted transplantation in children. Whole-study findings and limits: After transplant, at about two months, alpha-beta T cells were reportedly derived from several hundred expanded graft clones. Surviving thymic progenitors and recipient T cells were the source of high TCRbeta diversity at day 60 in some patients. From newly produced T cells came most of the T-cell counts and diversity one year after transplant.

V was pared by 6 bases and J by 2 bases, with 9 bases of the junction left unmatched. Germline-derived CDR1 and CDR2 are MNHEY and SMNVEV (reference sequence). The length of the CDR3 is 15 residues. Ten or more counts support this clonotype. Its antigen is not identified. This sample's TCRbeta library carried unique molecular identifier barcodes. TCRdb analysed the PCR reads with MiXCR anew, one entry per CDR3 protein. In the table there are around 4,200 distinct CDR3 sequences, roughly a quarter of which are singletons. This material consisted of PBMCs, mostly from graft donor cells, taken 60 days after TCRalphabeta/CD19-depleted stem cell transplant. The receptor's source is a boy under two years old who had a stem cell transplant for acute myeloid leukemia, so the T cells may come from the graft donor. The chain joins TRBV27 to TRBJ2-7; 8 bases line up with TRBD1. The CDR3 sequence: CASRRTGQSAYEQYF. CDR3 bases: TGTGCCAGCAGGAGGACAGGGCAAAGCGCCTACGAGCAGTACTTC.